This T cell receptor (beta chain) derives from a study of molecular identifiers for immune sequencing clone quantification. Germline V CDR1 and CDR2: LGHNA, YNFKEQ. CDR3 length: 16 residues. With 1 base clipped from V and 1 base from J, the junction kept 4 bases outside the gene matches. TCRdb re-called the PCR reads with MiXCR, one entry per CDR3 protein. The profile shows 85,000 to 100,000 distinct CDR3 sequences, 21% of them singletons. The chain uses TRBV4-2 and TRBJ2-7; 10 nucleotides match TRBD1. Input material: naive CD8+ T cells from blood, with Jurkat cell RNA spiked in. The subset denotes: FACS-sorted CD8+CD4-CCR7+CD45RA+ naive T cells. This receptor was obtained from a human donor in good health. Some libraries in this study had Jurkat cell RNA spiked in. DNA for the CDR3: TGTGCCAGCAGCCAAGGGACAGGGGGAGCGTCCTACGAGCAGTACTTC. Encoded protein: CASSQGTGGASYEQYF.